Listed here are 15 T cell receptor beta chains from one sample, sequenced in a study of T cell repertoires in cytomegalovirus infection. Each CDR3 protein is one row after TCRdb ran MiXCR on the reads. The data hold approximately 180,000 distinct CDR3 sequences, with approximately 20% observed a single time. The sample was PBMCs. These receptors all stem from a human donor in good health (CMV status not recorded). Some clones in this sample may be carry-over from other donors' samples.

V is TRBV6-1 and J is TRBJ1-2, with D possibly TRBD1 on 6 matching bases. The germline gives CDR1 MNHNS, CDR2 SASEGT. V was shortened by 7 bases and J by 6 bases, with 9 bases between the two germline ends. The CDR3 has 11 amino acids. The CDR3 DNA follows: TGTGCCAGCAATCAGGGGCATGGCTACACCTTC. Residues: CASNQGHGYTF.

About this clonotype: A read error may be the cause here, since a much bigger clone is one base away. This chain connects TRBV7-8 to TRBJ1-1; TRBD1 is a possible D gene (6 bases). The CDR3 is 15 amino acids. Germline assignment: CDR1 SGHVS and CDR2 FQNEAQ. This chain's CDR3 is CANSLGPGVGTEAFF. The CDR3 coding sequence is TGTGCCAACAGCTTAGGGCCAGGGGTTGGCACTGAAGCTTTCTTT.

This clonotype was detected ten times or more. The chain uses TRBV12-3 or TRBV12-4 and TRBJ2-2; D uncertain. CDR3 size: 15 residues. Trimming pared 3 bases from V and 7 bases from J, leaving 15 bases between. The CDR3 region is CASSFTPRPDGELFF. CDR3 DNA: TGTGCCAGCAGTTTCACCCCTCGACCCGACGGGGAGCTGTTTTTT.

The chain couples TRBV19 to TRBJ1-5; D may be TRBD1 (5 bases). Per the germline V gene, CDR1 is LNHDA and CDR2 is SQIVND (reference sequence). The CDR3 contains 15 residues. Trimming cost V 4 bases and J 1 base, with 11 bases left between them. The DNA for the CDR3 is TGTGCCAGTAGTAGTCTGGGGCGAAGCAATCAGCCCCAGCATTTT. The encoded protein is CASSSLGRSNQPQHF.

This chain links TRBV7-9 with TRBJ2-5, with TRBD2 matching 7 bases. Germline CDR1 and CDR2: SEHNR and FQNEAQ (reference sequence). J was trimmed by 3 bases and V by 4 bases; bases with no gene match: 5. CDR3 size: 14 residues. CDR3 region: CASSSRGSEETQYF. DNA of the CDR3: TGTGCCAGCAGCTCGCGGGGGAGTGAAGAGACCCAGTACTTC. The entire variable domain, with the rest obtained from reference TRBV7-9 and TRBJ2-5, is as follows: DTGVSQNPRHKITKRGQNVTFRCDPISEHNRLYWYRQTLGQGPEFLTYFQNEAQLEKSRLLSDRFSAERPKGSFSTLEIQRTEQGDSAMYLCASSSRGSEETQYFGPGTRLLVL.

This clonotype showed up many times. J is TRBJ2-1 and V is TRBV10-3; 9 positions agree with TRBD1. Germline V gene sequence: CDR1 ENHRY, CDR2 SYGVKD. This CDR3 is 14 amino acids long. Unmatched junction bases numbered 6, after V lost 6 bases and J lost 6 bases. CDR3 residues: CAIRTGGAFNEQFF. CDR3 coding DNA: TGTGCCATCAGAACAGGGGGCGCTTTCAATGAGCAGTTCTTC.

The chain has TRBV28 and TRBJ2-5, with 9 positions matching TRBD2. In germline, CDR1 is MDHEN, CDR2 SYDVKM. The length of the CDR3 is 16 residues. Germline trimming cut 0 bases from V and 2 bases from J; bases unmatched to any gene: 4. The CDR3 sequence is CASSLWLAGRQETQYF. The CDR3 DNA sequence: TGTGCCAGCAGTTTATGGCTAGCGGGGAGACAAGAGACCCAGTACTTC.

V and J are TRBV27 and TRBJ2-3; D might be TRBD2 (6 bases). Germline lookup yields CDR1 MNHEY and CDR2 SMNVEV (reference sequence). The CDR3 runs 18 residues. V dropped 3 bases and J dropped 3 bases, with 22 bases sitting between them. The CDR3 reads CASSLGFGRRDGTDTQYF. In nucleotides, the CDR3 is TGTGCCAGCAGTTTGGGGTTCGGTAGGAGGGATGGAACAGATACGCAGTATTTT.

This clonotype has a handful of counts. V gene TRBV19 combines with J gene TRBJ1-1, with 10 bases fitting TRBD1. The V gene end was trimmed by 9 bases and the J gene end by 4 bases; junction bases not matched to a gene: 8. CDR1 and CDR2 from the germline V gene are LNHDA and SQIVND (reference sequence). The CDR3 extends over 14 amino acids. CDR3 bases: TGTGCCAGCAGACCGGACAGGGGGACCACTGAAGCTTTCTTT. Amino acids: CASRPDRGTTEAFF.

This clonotype has ten or more counts. The CDR3 loop is CASRVLSGVNTEAFF. The CDR3 nucleotides read TGTGCCAGCAGGGTGTTGTCAGGGGTGAACACTGAAGCTTTCTTT. The chain carries TRBV25-1 and TRBJ1-1, with D tentatively TRBD1 (6 bases). V lost 6 bases, J lost 0 bases, and 14 bases lay in between. The length of the CDR3 is 15 residues. CDR1 MGHDK and CDR2 SYGVNS come from the germline V gene.

To note about this clonotype: Possible read error: a much larger clone is one base away. This chain uses TRBV7-2 with TRBJ2-2; tentatively, D is TRBD2 (5 bases). Germline CDR1 is SGHTA and CDR2 is FQGNSA. V was clipped by 3 bases and J by 7 bases, with 15 bases between them. The CDR3 extends over 15 amino acids. CDR3 sequence: CASSFQSLGSGELFF. As DNA, the CDR3 is TGTGCCAGCAGCTTTCAAAGTCTAGGGAGCGGGGAGCTGTTTTTT.

The chain uses TRBV7-6 and TRBJ1-1, with TRBD1 as a possible D gene (5 bases). The CDR3 is 14 amino acids. Trimming took off 1 base at V and 6 bases at J, with 12 bases between the two ends. Germline CDR1 is SGHVS and CDR2 is FNYEAQ. CDR3 in amino acids: CASSLGAGSAEAFF. The DNA for the CDR3 is TGTGCCAGCAGCTTAGGCGCAGGGAGCGCTGAAGCTTTCTTT.

The rearrangement links TRBV24-1 to TRBJ2-1, with a possible D match to TRBD1 (6 bases). With 4 bases removed from V and 8 bases from J, the gap between germline ends came to 11 bases. The CDR3 consists of 13 residues. Germline assignment: CDR1 KGHDR and CDR2 SFDVKD. The CDR3 spells CATSDSTGHEQFF. The CDR3 bases are TGTGCCACCAGTGACTCTACAGGGCATGAGCAGTTCTTC.

This clonotype appeared a few times. The chain has TRBV6-6 and TRBJ1-2, with 7 bases lining up with TRBD1. Germline V CDR1 and CDR2: MNHNY, SVGAGI (reference sequence). Germline trimming cut 6 bases from V and 1 base from J; bases unmatched to any gene: 5. The CDR3 is 14 amino acids. This CDR3 reads CASSQGQLNYGYTF. In DNA, the CDR3 is TGTGCCAGCAGCCAGGGACAGCTTAACTATGGCTACACCTTC.

CDR3 in amino acids: CASSLAARLEQYF. Here the CDR3 DNA reads TGTGCCAGCAGCTTGGCCGCGAGGCTCGAGCAGTACTTC. The V gene is TRBV5-5, the J gene TRBJ2-7; D remains unclear. The CDR3 covers 13 residues. The V end was cut by 0 bases, the J end by 6 bases, with 10 bases between. CDR1 and CDR2 (germline): SGHKS, YYEKEE (reference sequence). The variable domain in full, with the rest retrieved from reference TRBV5-5 and TRBJ2-7, is DAGVTQSPTHLIKTRGQQVTLRCSPISGHKSVSWYQQVLGQGPQFIFQYYEKEERGRGNFPDRFSARQFPNYSSELNVNALLLGDSALYLCASSLAARLEQYFGPGTRLTVT.